Below are 12 T cell receptor beta chains sequenced from a single sample in a study of CD8+ T cells in alopecia areata. Extracted RNA was reverse transcribed into cDNA, the sequencing template. Clones were read by immunoSEQ multiplex PCR, and TCRdb kept only the in-frame ones, dropping some. The sample consists of approximately 59,000 clones, 45% to 55% of them appearing once. The material was CD8+ T cells sorted from blood, obtained at week 0. The receptors originated from a human donor with alopecia areata.

This clone appeared a few times. The J gene is TRBJ1-4, the V gene TRBV5-6, with 10 positions matching TRBD1. CDR1 SGHDT and CDR2 YYEEEE come from the germline V gene. Trimming took 3 bases from V and 3 from J; bases not matched to a gene: 2. The CDR3 covers 15 residues. The CDR3 DNA reads as TGTGCCAGCAGCTCGGGGACAGGGGCTAATGAAAAACTGTTTTTT. Protein sequence: CASSSGTGANEKLFF.

Note on this clone: A much larger clone is a single base away; this may be a read error. The rearrangement joins TRBV11-2 to TRBJ2-5; D is ambiguous. The CDR3 has 11 amino acids. The germline CDR1 and CDR2 sequences are SGHAT and FQNNGV. The V end lost 1 base, the J end lost 4 bases, and 1 base lay between the germline ends. Here the CDR3 reads CASSLGETQYF. CDR3 sequence (DNA): TGTGCCAGCAGCTTAGGAGAGACCCAGTACTTC.

The gene calls are TRBV7-9 and TRBJ2-7; TRBD2 matches 12 bases. The CDR3 spans 15 residues. V lost 4 bases, J lost 3 bases, and 4 bases stayed unmatched. Germline V CDR1 and CDR2: SEHNR, FQNEAQ (reference sequence). The CDR3 sequence is CASSSASGRDYEQYF. CDR3 nucleotide sequence: TGTGCCAGCAGCTCGGCTAGCGGGAGGGACTACGAGCAGTACTTC.

This clone has more than one count but fewer than ten. The chain is built from TRBV7-9 and TRBJ2-7; 10 nucleotides match TRBD1. The junction had 10 bases not matched to a gene; V was cut back by 6 bases and J by 5 bases. This CDR3 has 15 residues. Germline CDR1 SEHNR, CDR2 FQNEAQ (reference sequence). The CDR3, as DNA: TGTGCCAGCAGTTACCCGGGACAGGGGCGCGACGAGCAGTACTTC. Protein sequence: CASSYPGQGRDEQYF. Full variable domain (remainder filled in from reference TRBV7-9 and TRBJ2-7): DTGVSQNPRHKITKRGQNVTFRCDPISEHNRLYWYRQTLGQGPEFLTYFQNEAQLEKSRLLSDRFSAERPKGSFSTLEIQRTEQGDSAMYLCASSYPGQGRDEQYFGPGTRLTVT.

The chain has TRBV9 and TRBJ2-6; D may be TRBD1 (5 bases). V dropped 0 bases and J dropped 0 bases, with 10 bases sitting between them. The CDR3 totals 17 residues. Looked up from germline, CDR1 is SGDLS and CDR2 is YYNGEE. CDR3 sequence: CASSVDRTTSGANVLTF. CDR3 DNA sequence: TGTGCCAGCAGCGTAGACAGGACAACCTCTGGGGCCAACGTCCTGACTTTC.

The V gene is TRBV7-9, the J gene TRBJ2-1, with D unresolved. This CDR3 contains 13 residues. Germline-derived CDR1 and CDR2 are SEHNR and FQNEAQ (reference sequence). V lost 0 bases, J lost 8 bases, and 8 bases lay in between. The CDR3 sequence: CASSLALAHEQFF. CDR3 DNA sequence: TGTGCCAGCAGCTTAGCCCTGGCCCATGAGCAGTTCTTC.

Details on this clone: Germline is not matched at one junction end, which may reflect a read error. The rearrangement links TRBV4-1 to TRBJ2-1, with TRBD2 matching over 14 bases. The length of the CDR3 is 15 residues. Germline CDR1 MGHRA, CDR2 YSYEKL. CDR3 sequence reads: CASSLTSGRAGEQFF. For the CDR3, the DNA is TGTGCCAGCAGCTTGACTAGCGGGAGGGCCGGGGAGCAGTTCTTC.

This chain links TRBV7-2 with TRBJ2-1, with TRBD2 as a possible D gene (5 bases). This CDR3 region has 15 residues. Between the trimmed V and J ends, which lost 5 bases and 5 bases, there was a span of 16 bases. Per germline, CDR1 SGHTA and CDR2 FQGNSA. The CDR3 is CASSPHRRVNNEQFF. In nucleotides, the CDR3 is TGTGCCAGCAGCCCGCACCGGCGGGTAAACAATGAGCAGTTCTTC.

This clone was observed a handful of times. The chain is built from TRBV19 and TRBJ2-1; 10 bases are a match to TRBD1. Germline V lookup: CDR1 LNHDA, CDR2 SQIVND (reference sequence). The CDR3 is made up of 14 amino acids. Trimming removed 4 bases from V and 5 bases from J; junction bases left unmatched: 2. The CDR3 region is CASSTGTGDNEQFF. CDR3 sequence (DNA): TGTGCCAGTAGTACGGGGACAGGGGACAATGAGCAGTTCTTC.

The CDR3 reads CASSLWLNTEAFF. Here the CDR3 DNA reads TGTGCCAGCAGCTTGTGGTTAAACACTGAAGCTTTCTTT. The chain links TRBV5-6 to TRBJ1-1; D ambiguous. The CDR3 loop spans 13 amino acids. Germline CDR1 reads SGHDT; CDR2 reads YYEEEE. The germline V and J ends were trimmed by 1 base and 2 bases, with 6 bases remaining between them.

The V and J genes are TRBV2 and TRBJ1-2; 9 positions agree with TRBD1. The germline CDR1 and CDR2 sequences are SNHLY and FYNNEI. There are 14 residues in the CDR3. V lost 7 bases and J lost 4; bases outside the gene matches: 7. The chain's CDR3 is CASITDRGGYGYTF. The CDR3 DNA reads TGTGCCAGCATTACGGACAGGGGAGGCTATGGCTACACCTTC.

The rearrangement links TRBV28 to TRBJ2-7, with TRBD2 as a possible D gene (5 bases). V gave up 5 bases and J gave up 4 bases, with 12 bases separating them. The V gene's germline CDR1 is MDHEN and CDR2 SYDVKM. This CDR3 region has 13 residues. CDR3 loop: CASSPLGEYEQYF. The CDR3 nucleotides are TGTGCCAGCAGTCCCCTCGGGGAGTACGAGCAGTACTTC.